This T cell receptor beta chain was documented in a study of radiation and T cells in renal cell carcinoma. Study as a whole: Nephrectomy followed 15 Gy stereotactic body radiation by 4 weeks.

Specified time point: baseline pretreatment blood. Treatment meaning: 15 Gy SBRT to primary tumor, nephrectomy 4 weeks later. Radiation-treated patients gave blood at baseline, week 2 and week 4. Only in-frame clones appear in the TCRdb table, and some are missing; sequencing was by immunoSEQ multiplex PCR. Of tens of thousands of clones in the sample, over 70% were seen once. The CDR3 consists of 13 residues. Trimming pared 0 bases from V and 9 bases from J, leaving 9 bases between. The germline V gene has CDR1 SGHTA and CDR2 FQGTGA. Study outcomes and limitations: In blood, top tumor clones expanded by 2 weeks, shrinking by 4. Without pretreatment biopsies, baseline tumor clonotype presence was undetermined.

A remark on this clone: Its antigen is not identified.

This sequence originates from a man aged 60 to 69 with renal cell carcinoma. The V and J genes are TRBV7-3 and TRBJ2-1; possibly TRBD2 for D (5 bases). The sample here was blood, taken from a patient whose treatment included radiotherapy and nephrectomy. The DNA for the CDR3 is TGTGCCAGCAGCTTAACTCGGGCGGGTGAGCAGTTCTTC. Translating gives CASSLTRAGEQFF.